The sample holds a few counts of the clone carrying this T cell receptor (beta chain). CDR3 length: 12 amino acids. Germline V gene sequence: CDR1 KGHSY, CDR2 FQNENV. Losses at the gene ends were 3 bases for V and 15 bases for J; bases not matched to a gene: 8. This sample was included in a study of blood T cell repertoires in COVID-19. Study context: The United States, Italy and Spain were the sources of the acute and convalescent COVID-19 samples.

Using immunoSEQ multiplex PCR, the repertoire was profiled, and TCRdb retains in-frame clones only, with some absent. This table holds over 200,000 clones, approximately 83% found once. The sample was peripheral blood. This chain connects TRBV16 to TRBJ2-1; 7 bases map to TRBD1. The sequence derives from a man in his forties with acute or convalescent COVID-19. The CDR3 coding sequence is TGTGCCAGCAGCCAGAGGACAGGTTTGGGGTTCTTC. Encoded protein: CASSQRTGLGFF.